The clone carrying this T cell receptor beta chain was counted at least ten times. Each CDR3 protein is one row after TCRdb ran MiXCR on the PCR reads. Of about half a million distinct CDR3 sequences listed, 20% to 25% are singletons. This record belongs to a study of molecular identifiers for immune sequencing clone quantification. The CDR3 totals 15 residues. V was pared by 6 bases and J by 8 bases, with 19 bases between. Germline assignment: CDR1 SNHLY and CDR2 FYNNEI. V gene TRBV2 combines with J gene TRBJ1-4; D is perhaps TRBD1 (6 bases). The sequence came from a human donor in good health. Some libraries in this study had Jurkat cell RNA spiked in. Sample: naive CD8+ T cells from blood, with Jurkat cell RNA spiked in. Documented subset: FACS-sorted CD8+CD4-CCR7+CD45RA+ naive T cells. This CDR3 reads CASSPGGGRGEKLFF. For the CDR3, the DNA is TGTGCCAGCAGCCCCGGAGGGGGGCGCGGGGAAAAACTGTTTTTT.